The rows below give T cell receptor beta chains drawn from one sample of a study of human T cells and chemical hapten exposure. TCRdb re-called the RACE reads with MiXCR, one entry per CDR3 protein. The table has around 99,000 distinct CDR3 sequences, approximately 10% seen once. This sample comprised whole blood, obtained in connection with sensitization to the hapten diphenylcyclopropenone (DPC). Source of these receptors: a man aged 35 to 55 with alopecia areata. Some clones in this sample may be carry-over from other donors' samples. The CDR3 runs from the conserved cysteine through the conserved F or W. A D gene is named only where the DNA matches it firmly. Size tells how often a clone was seen (once, few, many) or the class of an expanded clone, and some rows leave it out.

D	J	size	V	CDR3	DNA
.	TRBJ1-2	few	TRBV27	CASSSRTWGGYTF	TGTGCCAGCAGTTCCCGGACCTGGGGCGGCTACACCTTC
.	TRBJ2-4	many	TRBV12-3/TRBV12-4	CASRDLAKNIQYF	TGTGCCAGCAGGGATCTAGCCAAAAACATTCAGTACTTC
TRBD1	TRBJ2-4	few	TRBV11-1	CASSLMRQGAGNIQYF	TGTGCCAGCAGCTTAATGCGACAGGGGGCCGGAAACATTCAGTACTTC
.	TRBJ2-2	.	TRBV5-1	CASSASGINVIGELFF	TGCGCCAGCAGCGCCAGCGGAATCAACGTAATCGGGGAGCTGTTTTTT
TRBD1	TRBJ2-5	.	TRBV29-1	CSVVGAGGGETQYF	TGCAGCGTTGTCGGGGCAGGGGGCGGAGAGACCCAGTACTTC
TRBD2	TRBJ2-3	.	TRBV11-3	CASSPRRGSDTQYF	TGTGCCAGCAGCCCCCGGCGGGGGTCAGATACGCAGTATTTT
TRBD2	TRBJ2-1	few	TRBV5-1	CASSFSAGVGNEQFF	TGCGCCAGCAGCTTCTCTGCGGGAGTAGGAAATGAGCAGTTCTTC
.	TRBJ2-1	.	TRBV6-2/TRBV6-3	CASSRVAFDEQFF	TGTGCCAGCAGCAGAGTAGCGTTCGATGAGCAGTTCTTC
.	TRBJ2-3	.	TRBV28	CASSLGLRSDTQYF	TGTGCCAGCAGTTTGGGACTCCGTTCAGATACGCAGTATTTT
TRBD2	TRBJ2-3	many	TRBV2	CASRGPTSDTDTQYF	TGTGCCAGCAGAGGTCCGACTAGCGACACAGATACGCAGTATTTT